This T cell receptor beta chain was retrieved from a study of CD8 T cells in ankylosing spondylitis. Broader study findings: Roughly eight highly homologous variants formed a TCR beta motif that appeared characteristic of ankylosing spondylitis blood. CD8+ disease-linked clones were present at relatively low frequencies in blood.

The ends were cut back, 2 bases at V and 9 bases at J, with 13 bases in the middle. This CDR3 has 14 residues. Germline-derived CDR1 and CDR2 are SGHTA and FQGTGA. This clonotype was detected a few times. Its antigen is unknown. Making the TCR beta libraries involved quantitative 5'-RACE with molecular barcodes. TCRdb reprocessed the 5' RACE reads via MiXCR and lists one record per CDR3 protein. The top ten clones hold about a sixth of a sample with roughly 370,000 distinct CDR3 sequences, approximately 20% of them seen once. The chain has TRBV7-3 and TRBJ2-2, with D perhaps TRBD2 (5 bases). Specimen: blood, either unsorted or a sorted T cell fraction (not recorded which). The TCR comes from a male donor with ankylosing spondylitis. CDR3 region: CASSLFPAGRELFF. The DNA for the CDR3 is TGTGCCAGCAGCTTATTTCCAGCCGGGAGGGAGCTGTTTTTT.